Included here is one TCR beta chain sequence, with context. This entry comes from a study of blood T cell repertoires in COVID-19. Across the study: The origin of the acute and convalescent COVID-19 samples was the United States, Italy and Spain. From T cells, B-cell-depleted T cells, or PBMCs came the material, which was cDNA or gDNA.

This CDR3 is built from 14 residues. Trimming shortened V by 5 bases and J by 7 bases, and 17 bases separated the two germline ends. Germline values: CDR1 SEHNR, CDR2 FQNEAQ (reference sequence). Assay: immunoSEQ multiplex PCR; the TCRdb copy retains only in-frame clones and omits some. The sample contains a few hundred thousand clones, 65% to 85% of which appear only once. This receptor was identified in a woman aged 55-69 years with acute or convalescent COVID-19. The V gene is TRBV7-9, the J gene TRBJ1-1; perhaps TRBD1 as D (5 bases). The sample taken for sequencing was peripheral blood. The CDR3 region is CASSPGSGLGEAFF. CDR3 bases: TGTGCCAGCAGCCCAGGGTCAGGATTGGGTGAAGCTTTCTTT.